The rows below give T cell receptor beta chains drawn from one sample of a study of cytotoxic CD8 clonotypes in ibrutinib-treated CLL. The data were produced by immunoSEQ multiplex PCR, yet TCRdb's version contains in-frame clones alone and is incomplete. The repertoire has about 160,000 clones, roughly 86% of them found once; the top ten carry roughly 2%. The input for sequencing was PBMCs, taken after 12 months of ibrutinib treatment. The origin of the receptors is a human donor with chronic lymphocytic leukemia. Both conserved end residues are part of each CDR3. D genes are given only for firm matches. Clone size, where shown, is once, few, many, or a class for clones that have expanded.

size	D	V	J	length	CDR3	DNA
-	TRBD1	TRBV6-5	TRBJ2-7	15	CASSNPGQGPYEQYF	TGTGCCAGCAGTAACCCGGGACAGGGCCCCTACGAGCAGTACTTC
-	-	TRBV19	TRBJ1-4	13	CASSMQSGEKLFF	TGTGCCAGTAGTATGCAAAGTGGTGAAAAACTGTTTTTT
-	-	TRBV11-2	TRBJ1-1	14	CASSNEGVHAKAFF	TGTGCCAGCAGCAACGAAGGGGTACATGCTAAGGCTTTCTTT
-	TRBD1	TRBV7-9	TRBJ1-1	14	CASSLGITGGQAFF	TGTGCCAGCAGCTTAGGAATAACAGGGGGCCAGGCTTTCTTT
once	-	TRBV27	TRBJ2-6	14	CASSLGPAANVLTF	TGTGCCAGCAGTTTAGGGCCCGCGGCCAACGTCCTGACTTTC
-	-	TRBV6-1	TRBJ1-4	16	CASSGVGVQANEKLFF	TGTGCCAGCAGTGGCGTCGGGGTTCAGGCTAATGAAAAACTGTTTTTT
-	-	TRBV7-2	TRBJ1-2	14	CASSALGQSYGYTF	TGTGCCAGCAGCGCGCTGGGACAAAGCTATGGCTACACCTTC
-	-	TRBV6-5	TRBJ1-2	12	CASSYSREGYTF	TGTGCCAGCAGTTACTCAAGGGAGGGCTACACCTTC
once	-	TRBV5-1	TRBJ1-1	13	CASGLDRNTEAFF	TGCGCCAGCGGTCTGGACAGGAACACTGAAGCTTTCTTT
-	TRBD2	TRBV25-1	TRBJ2-7	15	CASSEWTGLVYEQYF	TGTGCCAGCAGTGAATGGACGGGACTAGTCTACGAGCAGTACTTC
once	TRBD2	TRBV5-6	TRBJ2-2	16	CASSLGLAGNTGELFF	TGTGCCAGCAGCTTGGGACTAGCGGGAAACACCGGGGAGCTGTTTTTT
-	TRBD1	TRBV6-1	TRBJ1-1	15	CASSGRQGTNTEAFF	TGTGCCAGCAGTGGGAGACAGGGAACGAACACTGAAGCTTTCTTT
-	TRBD1	TRBV5-1	TRBJ1-5	17	CASSLEGYRGGNQPQHF	TGCGCCAGCAGCTTGGAAGGCTACAGGGGAGGCAATCAGCCCCAGCATTTT
-	TRBD2	TRBV5-1	TRBJ2-7	14	CASKKGLAVYEQYF	TGCGCCAGCAAAAAAGGGCTAGCGGTATACGAGCAGTACTTC
-	-	TRBV7-2	TRBJ2-7	13	CASSLMAGREQYF	TGTGCCAGCAGCTTAATGGCGGGGAGGGAGCAGTACTTC
few	-	TRBV25-1	TRBJ1-2	11	CASPGLYGYTF	TGTGCCTCCCCGGGGCTCTATGGCTACACCTTC
-	-	TRBV15	TRBJ2-1	16	CATSRSLGGRGDEQFF	TGTGCCACCAGCAGATCACTGGGGGGCAGGGGGGATGAGCAGTTCTTC
-	TRBD1	TRBV7-2	TRBJ1-3	18	CASSLGLPLRGPGNTIYF	TGTGCCAGCAGCTTAGGCCTACCCTTGAGGGGGCCTGGAAACACCATATATTTT
-	TRBD1	TRBV4-2	TRBJ1-6	19	CASSHWTGWTSSYNSPLHF	TGTGCCAGCAGCCATTGGACAGGGTGGACCAGCTCCTATAATTCACCCCTCCACTTT
-	TRBD1	TRBV19	TRBJ2-7	14	CASMGGQGLYEQYF	TGTGCCAGTATGGGGGGACAGGGTTTATACGAGCAGTACTTC
-	TRBD2	TRBV6-5	TRBJ2-5	15	CASSQGLSSGETQYF	TGTGCCAGCAGTCAGGGACTAAGTTCAGGAGAGACCCAGTACTTC
-	TRBD2	TRBV9	TRBJ2-1	17	CASSQGGTSGKYNEQFF	TGTGCCAGCAGCCAGGGGGGGACTAGCGGGAAATACAATGAGCAGTTCTTC
-	-	TRBV5-1	TRBJ2-3	13	CASSVQGTDTQYF	TGCGCCAGCAGTGTGCAGGGCACAGATACGCAGTATTTT
-	TRBD1	TRBV7-2	TRBJ2-7	15	CASSSIGQGGLEQYF	TGTGCCAGCAGTTCGATTGGACAGGGGGGCCTCGAGCAGTACTTC
-	-	TRBV30	TRBJ2-7	13	CAWSVGWVREQYF	TGTGCCTGGAGTGTTGGTTGGGTTCGGGAGCAATACTTC
-	-	TRBV18	TRBJ2-3	11	CASSYTDTQYF	TGTGCCAGCTCATACACAGATACGCAGTATTTT
-	TRBD1	TRBV25-1	TRBJ2-3	15	CASSEHRGLGDTQYF	TGTGCCAGCAGTGAACACAGGGGCCTCGGAGATACGCAGTATTTT
-	TRBD1	TRBV28	TRBJ2-1	14	CASRDRGLNNEQFF	TGTGCCAGCAGAGACAGGGGGCTCAACAATGAGCAGTTCTTC
-	TRBD2	TRBV27	TRBJ2-7	17	CASSLASGGLPPYEQYF	TGTGCCAGCAGTTTAGCTAGCGGGGGACTACCCCCCTACGAGCAGTACTTC
-	-	TRBV19	TRBJ2-7	14	CASSIRTDSYEQYF	TGTGCCAGTAGTATCCGGACAGACTCCTACGAGCAGTACTTC
-	-	TRBV29-1	TRBJ1-3	12	CSGRNSGNTIYF	TGCAGCGGTAGAAATTCTGGAAACACCATATATTTT
-	-	TRBV28	TRBJ2-7	16	CASSLSAGAKPYEQYF	TGTGCCAGCAGTTTATCCGCCGGGGCGAAACCTTACGAGCAGTACTTC
once	-	TRBV6-4	TRBJ1-3	11	CASLGGNTIYF	TGTGCCAGCTTAGGTGGAAACACCATATATTTT
-	-	TRBV25-1	TRBJ1-2	14	CASSESGTSYGYTF	TGTGCCAGCAGTGAATCAGGGACCAGTTATGGCTACACCTTC
-	-	TRBV4-3	TRBJ2-7	14	CASSQGQGTYEQYF	TGCGCCAGCAGCCAAGGCCAGGGGACCTACGAGCAGTACTTC
-	-	TRBV9	TRBJ1-2	14	CASSVRRDNGGYTF	TGTGCCAGCAGCGTACGCAGGGATAACGGTGGCTACACCTTC
-	TRBD2	TRBV7-3	TRBJ2-7	15	CASSLLAGASYEQYF	TGTGCCAGCAGCCTTTTAGCGGGGGCCTCCTACGAGCAGTACTTC
-	-	TRBV10-1	TRBJ1-3	15	CASSERGFSGNTIYF	TGCGCCAGCAGTGAAAGGGGGTTCTCTGGAAACACCATATATTTT
-	TRBD2	TRBV29-1	TRBJ2-1	14	CSGRSGTSGMRWFF	TGCAGCGGGAGATCCGGGACTAGCGGTATGAGGTGGTTCTTC
-	-	TRBV6-1	TRBJ2-5	15	CASSEGKLGKETQYF	TGTGCCAGCAGTGAAGGGAAACTGGGGAAAGAGACCCAGTACTTC
-	-	TRBV18	TRBJ1-3	14	CASSLGPTGNTIYF	TGTGCCAGCTCACTCGGACCGACTGGAAACACCATATATTTT
-	TRBD2	TRBV5-4	TRBJ2-1	15	CASSLTGGIVNEQFF	TGTGCCAGCAGCTTGACGGGGGGGATTGTTAATGAGCAGTTCTTC
-	-	TRBV11-2	TRBJ2-7	13	CASSLGPTYEQYF	TGTGCCAGCAGCTTAGGACCCACCTACGAGCAGTACTTC
-	-	TRBV19	TRBJ2-4	14	CASASGTAKNIQYF	TGTGCCAGCGCCTCCGGGACAGCCAAAAACATTCAGTACTTC
-	-	TRBV5-6	TRBJ1-5	17	CASSLGTHLRSNQPQHF	TGTGCCAGCAGCTTAGGGACCCATCTGAGGAGCAATCAGCCCCAGCATTTT
-	-	TRBV5-1	TRBJ2-1	14	CASSPVAVIGEQFF	TGCGCCAGCAGCCCGGTCGCGGTCATTGGAGAGCAGTTCTTC
-	-	TRBV5-4	TRBJ1-1	15	CASSYLMVRNTEAFF	TGTGCCAGCAGCTACCTGATGGTAAGGAACACTGAAGCTTTCTTT
-	-	TRBV9	TRBJ1-5	15	CASSVWGTDNQPQHF	TGTGCCAGCAGCGTCTGGGGCACAGATAATCAGCCCCAGCATTTT
-	-	TRBV7-6	TRBJ2-7	15	CASSLGAASSYEQYF	TGTGCCAGCAGCTTGGGAGCGGCTAGCTCCTACGAGCAGTACTTC
-	-	TRBV7-9	TRBJ2-2	14	CASSLQAGTGELFF	TGTGCCAGCAGCTTACAGGCCGGGACCGGGGAGCTGTTTTTT
-	TRBD1	TRBV18	TRBJ2-6	17	CASSAWTGPSGANVLTF	TGTGCCAGCTCGGCTTGGACAGGCCCCTCTGGGGCCAACGTCCTGACTTTC
once	-	TRBV5-1	TRBJ2-7	14	CASSWAGSGYEQYF	TGCGCCAGCAGCTGGGCAGGGAGCGGCTACGAGCAGTACTTC
-	-	TRBV29-1	TRBJ1-1	11	CSVENGQTAFF	TGCAGCGTCGAAAATGGACAAACAGCTTTCTTT
-	TRBD1	TRBV7-3	TRBJ2-1	14	CASSPDRGHNEQFF	TGTGCCAGCAGCCCAGACAGGGGACACAATGAGCAGTTCTTC
many	TRBD1	TRBV28	TRBJ1-2	13	CASSLGQGGGYTF	TGTGCCAGCAGTTTGGGACAGGGCGGCGGCTACACCTTC
-	-	TRBV6-1	TRBJ1-5	15	CASSEAPGQNQPQHF	TGTGCCAGCAGTGAAGCGCCAGGGCAAAATCAGCCCCAGCATTTT
few	-	TRBV19	TRBJ1-5	15	CASSKQGNSNQPQHF	TGTGCCAGTAGTAAACAGGGAAATAGCAATCAGCCCCAGCATTTT